This T cell receptor beta chain was found in a study of vaccination effects on CD4 cells after COVID-19. Germline CDR1 is LNHDA and CDR2 is SQIVND (reference sequence). Between the trimmed V and J ends, which lost 5 bases and 12 bases, there was a span of 13 bases. CDR3 length equals 12 residues. This clone has just a few counts. Its antigen is as yet unknown. TCRdb's table, derived via immunoSEQ multiplex PCR, lists solely in-frame clones and lacks some. The sample contains roughly 27,000 clones, around 79% of which appear only once. Prior to sequencing, the ViraFEST assay stimulated PBMC with viral peptide pools, which expanded the antigen-specific CD4+ T cells. Following 10 days of culture, CD4+ T cells were isolated. The person was diagnosed with PCR-confirmed SARS-CoV-2 infection between March and December 2020. The authors replaced half the medium with IL-2 medium on days 3 and 7.

The receptor was isolated from a human donor who had a prior SARS-CoV-2 infection. Sequenced here: CD4+ T cells from PBMCs cultured with HCoV-NL63 spike peptides, sampled before COVID-19 vaccination. The chain is built from TRBV19 and TRBJ1-4; D not certain. This CDR3 is CASSVPDWELFF. For the CDR3, the DNA is TGTGCCAGTAGTGTCCCGGATTGGGAACTGTTTTTT. The complete variable domain, with remaining parts taken from reference TRBV19 and TRBJ1-4, reads DGGITQSPKYLFRKEGQNVTLSCEQNLNHDAMYWYRQDPGQGLRLIYYSQIVNDFQKGDIAEGYSVSREKKESFPLTVTSAQKNPTAFYLCASSVPDWELFFGSGTQLSVL.